This section outlines one TCR beta chain sequence together with its context. Its antigen is as yet unknown. This specimen comes from a study of cytomegalovirus exposure and HLA in healthy donors. General observations from the study: In a later analysis, CMV-associated beta chains were mostly HLA-associated, it appeared. It has been reported that TCR beta sequences accurately predicted the HLA-A and HLA-B alleles of most subjects.

Trimming took 4 bases from V and 0 from J, leaving 11 bases between them. Germline lookup yields CDR1 SGHRS and CDR2 YFSETQ. The CDR3 extends over 15 amino acids. PCR was performed using 60 Vbeta and 13 Jbeta primers. Sequencing was performed with immunoSEQ multiplex PCR; in TCRdb, only in-frame clones are kept and a portion is missing. This sample contains 140,000 to 150,000 clones. Material: PBMCs. The V call is TRBV5-1, the J call TRBJ2-1; a weak D match, TRBD1 (6 bases). The sequence came from a woman in her 50s in good health and CMV-seronegative. The CDR3 DNA follows: TGCGCCAGCAGCCCCGGACAGAGCTCCTACAATGAGCAGTTCTTC. It yields the protein CASSPGQSSYNEQFF.